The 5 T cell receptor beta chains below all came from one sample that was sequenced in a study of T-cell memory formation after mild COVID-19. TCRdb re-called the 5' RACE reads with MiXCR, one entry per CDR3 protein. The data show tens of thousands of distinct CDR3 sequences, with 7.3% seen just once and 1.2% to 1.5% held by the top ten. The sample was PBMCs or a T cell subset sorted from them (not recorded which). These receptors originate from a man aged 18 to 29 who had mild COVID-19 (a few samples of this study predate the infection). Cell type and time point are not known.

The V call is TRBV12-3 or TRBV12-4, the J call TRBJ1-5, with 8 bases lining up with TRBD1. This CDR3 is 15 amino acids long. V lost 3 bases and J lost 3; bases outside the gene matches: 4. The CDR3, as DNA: TGTGCCAGCAGTTTTGCAGGGGGCATCAATCAGCCCCAGCATTTT. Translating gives CASSFAGGINQPQHF.

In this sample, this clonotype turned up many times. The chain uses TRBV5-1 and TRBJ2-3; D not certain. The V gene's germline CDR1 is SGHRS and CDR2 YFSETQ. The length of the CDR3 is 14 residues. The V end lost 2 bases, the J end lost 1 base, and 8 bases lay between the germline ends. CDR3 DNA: TGCGCCAGCAGCTTCGGCGAGGGCACAGATACGCAGTATTTT. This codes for CASSFGEGTDTQYF.

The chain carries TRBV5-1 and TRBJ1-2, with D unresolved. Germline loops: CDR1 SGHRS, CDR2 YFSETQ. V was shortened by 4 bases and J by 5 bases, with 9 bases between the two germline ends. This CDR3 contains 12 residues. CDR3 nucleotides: TGCGCCAGCAGCCAGGAGGATTATGGCTACACCTTC. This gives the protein CASSQEDYGYTF.

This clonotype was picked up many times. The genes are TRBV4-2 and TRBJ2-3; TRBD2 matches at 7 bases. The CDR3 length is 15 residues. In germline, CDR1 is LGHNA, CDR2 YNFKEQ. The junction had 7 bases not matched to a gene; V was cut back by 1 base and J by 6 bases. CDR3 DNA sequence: TGTGCCAGCAGCCAAGGCGGGGGATCTTTTGATACGCAGTATTTT. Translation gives CASSQGGGSFDTQYF.

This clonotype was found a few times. As DNA, the CDR3 is TGTGCCAGCAGTTTATCGTGGGCGGGGAGCTCCTACAATGAGCAGTTCTTC. It translates to CASSLSWAGSSYNEQFF. The chain couples TRBV27 to TRBJ2-1, with D maybe TRBD2 (6 bases). The CDR3 covers 17 residues. Per the germline V gene, CDR1 is MNHEY and CDR2 is SMNVEV (reference sequence). The V end lost 0 bases, the J end lost 0 bases, and 12 bases lay between the germline ends.